This paragraph covers one T cell receptor beta chain sequence. This specimen comes from a study of blood T cell repertoires in COVID-19. Study-wide background: COVID-19 samples, acute and convalescent, were from the United States, Italy and Spain. T cells, B-cell-depleted T cells, or PBMCs supplied cDNA or gDNA.

In the original workflow: Reference gene primer amplification gave nucleated cell count estimates. Repertoires were generated with immunoSEQ multiplex PCR, while TCRdb's copy carries only in-frame clones and drops some. The D gene and trimming were derived from the DNA, and the V and J assignments and clone size from that table. The data contain roughly 200,000 clones, roughly 87% of them seen just once; the ten biggest clones take up about 12%. Sequencing input: peripheral blood. The receptor was isolated from a woman aged 18-35 years who had recovered from COVID-19.

The CDR3 here is CASSQGRAAYGYTF. CDR3 nucleotides: TGTGCCAGCAGCCAAGGGAGGGCGGCCTATGGCTACACCTTC. The gene calls are TRBV14 and TRBJ1-2; no clear D. The CDR3 loop spans 14 amino acids. Between the trimmed V and J ends, which lost 1 base and 4 bases, there was a span of 10 bases. Looked up from germline, CDR1 is SGHDN and CDR2 is FVKESK.